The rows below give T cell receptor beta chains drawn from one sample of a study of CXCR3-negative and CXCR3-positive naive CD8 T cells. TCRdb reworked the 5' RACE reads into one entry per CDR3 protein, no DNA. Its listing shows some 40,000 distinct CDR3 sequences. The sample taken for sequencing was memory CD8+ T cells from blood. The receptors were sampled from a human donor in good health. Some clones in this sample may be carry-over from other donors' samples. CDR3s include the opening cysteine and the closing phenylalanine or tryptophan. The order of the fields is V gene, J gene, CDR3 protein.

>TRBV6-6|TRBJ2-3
CASVDRDWSTDTQYF
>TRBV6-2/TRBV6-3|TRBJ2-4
CASSYGEIRDF
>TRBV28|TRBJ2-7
CASSQLGGQGKGEQYF
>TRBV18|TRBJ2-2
CASSPYERGRTGELFF
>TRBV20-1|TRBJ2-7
CSARFGQMGDLEQYF
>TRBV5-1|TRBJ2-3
CASSLALGSTDTQYF
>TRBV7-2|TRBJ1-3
CASSPPGREAGNTIYF
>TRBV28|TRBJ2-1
CASRGQSSYNEQFF
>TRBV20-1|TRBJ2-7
CSARDPGLEYYEQYF
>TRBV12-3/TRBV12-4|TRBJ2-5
CASSGTEQETQYF